The source of this T cell receptor (beta chain) is a study of CD8+CD57+ T cells in acquired aplastic anemia. Regarding the study as a whole: Patients and controls turned out to have twenty-nine CD8+ CDR3 sequences in common.

Selection for sequencing was limited to patients who had shown CD8+CD57+ cell expansion by flow cytometry. Blood sampling was performed on the patients, and none of them had received therapy by then. TCR beta VDJ combinations and CDR3 sequences were profiled from genomic DNA. Each CDR3 protein is one row after TCRdb ran MiXCR on the reads. The sample includes about 120,000 distinct CDR3 sequences, 50% to 60% of them seen just once. As to this clonotype: The antigen remains unidentified.

This receptor was taken from a human donor with aplastic anemia. The specimen sequenced was sorted CD4+, CD8+, or CD8+CD57+ T cells (not recorded which) from PBMCs.

Here the CDR3 reads CASSDGTHYEQYF. CDR3 nucleotide sequence: TGTGCCAGCAGCGACGGGACCCACTACGAGCAGTACTTC. This chain uses TRBV2 with TRBJ2-7; either TRBD1 or TRBD2 may fit D (5 bases each). Germline CDR1 is SNHLY and CDR2 is FYNNEI. The CDR3 covers 13 residues. Trimming cost V 6 bases and J 3 bases, with 12 bases left between them. Supplemented by reference TRBV2 and TRBJ2-7, the full variable domain reads EPEVTQTPSHQVTQMGQEVILRCVPISNHLYFYWYRQILGQKVEFLVSFYNNEISEKSEIFDDQFSVERPDGSNFTLKIRSTKLEDSAMYFCASSDGTHYEQYFGPGTRLTVT.